This T cell receptor (beta chain) comes out of a study of blood T cell repertoires in COVID-19. Study summary: Acute and convalescent COVID-19 specimens originated in the United States, Italy and Spain. PBMCs, B-cell-depleted T cells, or T cells were the source of the cDNA or gDNA that made up the material.

TCRdb's table, derived via immunoSEQ multiplex PCR, lists solely in-frame clones and lacks some. The top ten clones hold around 3.7% of a sample with 270,000 or so clones, approximately 83% of them seen once. Participants were aged 18 to 89 years, lived in some 23 US areas, and enrolled virtually. What the recovered Cohort 3 donors had was two negative PCRs, clearance, or symptom resolution. The clonotype originates from a man in his fifties or sixties who had recovered from COVID-19. The source material was PBMCs or T cells enriched from blood (not recorded which).

This chain's CDR3 is CASRMSGRRVYNEQFF. The CDR3 DNA follows: TGTGCCAGCAGGATGTCGGGACGGAGGGTCTACAATGAGCAGTTCTTC. The chain combines TRBV25-1 with TRBJ2-1, with TRBD2 as a possible D gene (6 bases). Trimming took 6 bases from V and 3 from J, leaving 18 bases between them. The CDR3 consists of 16 residues. The germline V gene has CDR1 MGHDK and CDR2 SYGVNS. The complete variable domain, with remaining parts taken from reference TRBV25-1 and TRBJ2-1, reads EADIYQTPRYLVIGTGKKITLECSQTMGHDKMYWYQQDPGMELHLIHYSYGVNSTEKGDLSSESTVSRIRTEHFPLTLESARPSHTSQYLCASRMSGRRVYNEQFFGPGTRLTVL.